This section outlines one T cell receptor beta chain sequence together with its context. What it binds is not known. This sample was taken from a study of blood T cells in healthy people across ages. Next came a second PCR, run for roughly 6 to 11 cycles, which used a sample-barcoded 5' primer along with a J-beta primer mix. TCRdb analysed the 5' RACE reads with MiXCR anew, one entry per CDR3 protein. Among approximately 1,100,000 distinct CDR3 sequences listed, more than 35% were seen once. Overall study findings and caveats: Changes seen in expanded clonotypes were possibly confounded by donor CMV status left unknown.

The sequencing input was blood. This receptor was obtained from a woman in her sixties or seventies in good health.

The CDR3 nucleotides read TGTGCCAGCAGCTGGTACAACTCCTATAATTCACCCCTCCACTTT. This translates into CASSWYNSYNSPLHF. The rearrangement uses TRBV5-5 and TRBJ1-6; no clear D. The germline V gene has CDR1 SGHKS and CDR2 YYEKEE (reference sequence). V was cut by 3 bases and J by 0 bases, with 7 bases left in between. The CDR3 consists of 15 residues.